This T cell receptor (beta chain) is drawn from a study of PD-1 blockade in classical Hodgkin lymphoma. Study-level results: When set against healthy donors, newly diagnosed patients were reported to show lower baseline TCR diversity. CD8+ TCR diversity did not rise significantly by C4D1, unlike CD4+.

Produced via immunoSEQ multiplex PCR; TCRdb's table is partial and in-frame only. Among around 100,000 clones listed, 90% were seen once. The time point is: cycle 4 day 1 (C4D1), after 6 weeks of nivolumab. All patients experienced relapse after autologous stem cell transplantation, and brentuximab vedotin exposure was variable. V dropped 10 bases and J dropped 1 base, with 7 bases sitting between them. Germline V gene sequence: CDR1 ENHRY, CDR2 SYGVKD. The CDR3 covers 12 residues. On this clone: Its antigen is undetermined.

The rearrangement joins TRBV10-3 to TRBJ2-2; the D gene is possibly TRBD1 (5 bases). Specimen: peripheral blood mononuclear cells (PBMCs), collected before the fourth cycle of nivolumab. This sequence originates from a human donor with classical Hodgkin lymphoma. CDR3: CAKGRNTGELFF. The CDR3, as DNA: TGTGCCAAGGGGCGGAACACCGGGGAGCTGTTTTTT.